These T cell receptor beta chains were read from a single sample in a study of T cell changes during pregnancy in multiple sclerosis. The data were produced by immunoSEQ multiplex PCR, yet TCRdb's version contains in-frame clones alone and is incomplete. In the table there are some 38,000 clones, about nine tenths of which are singletons. Here the sequenced sample was CD8+ T cells from peripheral blood mononuclear cells, taken after pregnancy. The receptors come from a female donor with multiple sclerosis, enrolled in a pregnancy study. Both conserved end residues are part of each CDR3. The order of the fields is clone size, J gene, D gene, V gene, CDR3 length, CDR3 DNA, CDR3 protein. A D gene is named only where the DNA matches it firmly. The listing skips clone size in some rows; elsewhere it reads once, few, many or a size class.

>-|TRBJ2-7|TRBD2|TRBV5-1|14
TGCGCCAGCAGCTCCGGGACTAGCGGCTACGAGCAGTACTTC
CASSSGTSGYEQYF
>-|TRBJ1-1|-|TRBV21-1|15
TGTGCCAGCAGCAAAGTGGGGACAGGACTGGTGGAAGCTTTCTTT
CASSKVGTGLVEAFF
>-|TRBJ2-3|TRBD1|TRBV7-3|13
TGTGCCAGCAGCTCAGGGGGTGCAGATACGCAGTATTTT
CASSSGGADTQYF
>-|TRBJ1-1|-|TRBV5-5|18
TGTGCCAGCAGCTTGGGAAGGACAGCAGCAATGATGAACACTGAAGCTTTCTTT
CASSLGRTAAMMNTEAFF
>-|TRBJ1-5|-|TRBV28|13
TGTGCCAGCAGTTTATCCGTGTGGCGGGCCCAGCATTTT
CASSLSVWRAQHF
>-|TRBJ1-5|-|TRBV6-5|14
TGTGCCAGAATCGGACGCCATGGGAGTCAGCCCCAGCATTTT
CARIGRHGSQPQHF
>-|TRBJ2-1|-|TRBV27|14
TGTGCCAGCAGTTTACCCCACAGAACTAATGAGCAGTTCTTC
CASSLPHRTNEQFF
>once|TRBJ2-5|TRBD2|TRBV15|17
TGTGCCACCAGCAGAGTTGTGGGCGGGAGTGAGGAAGAGACCCAGTACTTC
CATSRVVGGSEEETQYF
>once|TRBJ1-1|-|TRBV15|13
TGTGCCACCAGCGCGTCCAGGGGCACTGAAGCTTTCTTT
CATSASRGTEAFF
>medium-sized|TRBJ1-5|TRBD1|TRBV29-1|15
TGCAGCGTCGTTCCTTCAGGGGGCAGCAATCAGCCCCAGCATTTT
CSVVPSGGSNQPQHF
>-|TRBJ2-2|TRBD2|TRBV2|16
TGTGCCAGCAGCCCAGCGGGGGGGCCTGGGACCGGGGAGCTGTTTTTT
CASSPAGGPGTGELFF
>-|TRBJ2-5|TRBD2|TRBV12-5|19
TGTGCTAGTGGTTTGACCCCCCGGACTAGCGGGGGGGCCCGAGAGACCCAGTACTTC
CASGLTPRTSGGARETQYF
>-|TRBJ2-1|TRBD2|TRBV28|17
TGTGCCAGCAGTTTAGGGCTAGCGGGACTTCGTTACAATGAGCAGTTCTTC
CASSLGLAGLRYNEQFF
>-|TRBJ2-5|-|TRBV7-9|16
TGTGCCAGCAGCCTAGAGCGGACCCCCTCCCATGAGACCCAGTACTTC
CASSLERTPSHETQYF
>-|TRBJ1-6|-|TRBV19|15
TGTGCCAGTAGTATTCGGGGGGAGTACGATTCACCCCTCCACTTT
CASSIRGEYDSPLHF
>-|TRBJ1-1|-|TRBV7-6|14
TGTGCCAGCAGCTTAAAGGTGGGCAGTGCTGAAGCTTTCTTT
CASSLKVGSAEAFF
>-|TRBJ1-5|-|TRBV30|13
TGTGCCTGGAGTGGGCCGAGCAATCAGCCCCAGCATTTT
CAWSGPSNQPQHF
>once|TRBJ2-2|TRBD1|TRBV28|17
TGTGCCAGCAGTTTCCTCGGGACAGGGGTAAACACCGGGGAGCTGTTTTTT
CASSFLGTGVNTGELFF
>-|TRBJ1-3|-|TRBV21-1|16
TGTGCCAGCAGCACCATTGGGAGGAAGGCTGGAAACACCATATATTTT
CASSTIGRKAGNTIYF
>-|TRBJ1-2|-|TRBV28|14
TGTGCCAGCAGTACCAACAGGGACCGCTATGGCTACACCTTC
CASSTNRDRYGYTF
>-|TRBJ1-1|-|TRBV11-1|15
TGTGCCAGCAGCTTAGCGCGAGCCCTCAACACTGAAGCTTTCTTT
CASSLARALNTEAFF
>-|TRBJ2-7|-|TRBV5-6|11
TGTGCCAGCAGCTTGGGATACGAGCAGTACTTC
CASSLGYEQYF
>-|TRBJ2-2|TRBD1|TRBV9|17
TGTGCCAGCAGCTCGACAGGGAGTCAAAGAACCACCGGGGAGCTGTTTTTT
CASSSTGSQRTTGELFF
>-|TRBJ1-1|-|TRBV19|12
TGTGCCAGTCGGCGGGGGAACACTGAAGCTTTCTTT
CASRRGNTEAFF
>-|TRBJ1-2|TRBD1|TRBV28|13
TGTGCCAGCAGCCTCGGGACAGGGCCCGGCTACACCTTC
CASSLGTGPGYTF
>-|TRBJ2-1|TRBD1|TRBV5-1|15
TGCGCCAGCAGCGGGGGACAGGGAAAATACAATGAGCAGTTCTTC
CASSGGQGKYNEQFF